This T cell receptor beta chain was captured by sequencing in a study of T cell repertoires in cytomegalovirus infection. Study as a whole: CMV infection together with matching HLA type was indicated by public TCR beta signatures. Findings and caveats of the study: What dominated the ex vivo response were HLA-C-restricted CMV-specific TCR beta clonotypes. Based on cumulative public TCR beta family frequency, carriers of CMV plus the relevant HLA were identified.

This clonotype was seen more than once but under ten times. The antigen remains unidentified. The CDR3 runs 17 residues. V was shortened by 3 bases and J by 1 base, with 17 bases between the two germline ends. Germline-derived CDR1 and CDR2 are SGHDT and YYEEEE. TCRdb called the reads again in MiXCR, with one record for every CDR3 protein. The sample lists roughly 760,000 distinct CDR3 sequences; less than 40% were seen once. The chain carries TRBV5-6 and TRBJ2-1; TRBD2 might be the D (5 bases). The sequence was obtained from a human donor in good health (CMV status not recorded). Some clones in this sample may be carry-over from other donors' samples. Sequencing was done on a sample of PBMCs. The CDR3 protein is CASSWETWDASYNEQFF. The CDR3 bases are TGTGCCAGCAGCTGGGAGACATGGGATGCTTCCTACAATGAGCAGTTCTTC.